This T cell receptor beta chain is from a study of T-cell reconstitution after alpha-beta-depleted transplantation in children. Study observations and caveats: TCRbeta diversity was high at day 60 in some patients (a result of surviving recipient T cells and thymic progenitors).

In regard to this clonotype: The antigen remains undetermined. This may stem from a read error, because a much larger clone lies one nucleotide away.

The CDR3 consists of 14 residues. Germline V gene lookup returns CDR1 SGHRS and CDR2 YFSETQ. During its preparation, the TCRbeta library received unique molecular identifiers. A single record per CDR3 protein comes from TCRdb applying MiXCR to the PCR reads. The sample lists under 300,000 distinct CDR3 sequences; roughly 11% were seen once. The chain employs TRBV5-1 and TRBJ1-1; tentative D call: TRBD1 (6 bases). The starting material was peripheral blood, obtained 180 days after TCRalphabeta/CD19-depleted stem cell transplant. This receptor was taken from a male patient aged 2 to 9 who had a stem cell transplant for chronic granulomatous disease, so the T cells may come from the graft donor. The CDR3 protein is CASSSIDRNTEDFF. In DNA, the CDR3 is TGCGCCAGCAGCTCTATCGACAGGAACACTGAAGATTTCTTT. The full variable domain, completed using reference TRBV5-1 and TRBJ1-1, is KAGVTQTPRYLIKTRGQQVTLSCSPISGHRSVSWYQQTPGQGLQFLFEYFSETQRNKGNFPGRFSGRQFSNSRSEMNVSTLELGDSALYLCASSSIDRNTEDFFGQGTRLTVV.